Below, 2 T cell receptor beta chains from the same sample are listed, as sequenced in a study of beta chain features in type 1 diabetes. Isolated RNA was reverse transcribed in full, so expressed TCRB transcripts were sequenced. The data were produced by immunoSEQ multiplex PCR, yet TCRdb's version contains in-frame clones alone and is incomplete. The data hold approximately 400,000 clones, with roughly 16% observed a single time. Sequencing was done on a sample of naive CD4+ T cells from blood. These receptor sequences come from a woman younger than 35 in good health.

This clone was recorded a few times. This sample also contains other DNA sequences that code for the same CDR3. The genes are TRBV11-3 and TRBJ2-1; a possible D gene is TRBD1 (5 bases). Germline V gene lookup returns CDR1 SGHNT and CDR2 YENEEA. The V and J ends lost 1 base and 4 bases respectively, with 5 bases between them. The CDR3 is 13 residues long. The CDR3: CASSLGQYNEQFF. In DNA, the CDR3 is TGTGCCAGCAGCTTAGGACAGTACAATGAGCAGTTCTTC.

This clone was picked up a small number of times. The V gene is TRBV7-2, the J gene TRBJ2-3, with D tentatively TRBD1 (6 bases). Germline V lookup: CDR1 SGHTA, CDR2 FQGNSA. V gave up 6 bases and J gave up 6 bases, with 19 bases separating them. There are 15 residues in the CDR3. In DNA form, the CDR3 reads TGTGCCAGCAGGGGGGCCGGGCCCCTAGTCGATACGCAGTATTTT. The encoded protein is CASRGAGPLVDTQYF. Using reference TRBV7-2 and TRBJ2-3 for the parts outside the CDR3, the full variable domain is GAGVSQSPSNKVTEKGKDVELRCDPISGHTALYWYRQSLGQGLEFLIYFQGNSAPDKSGLPSDRFSAERTGGSVSTLTIQRTQQEDSAVYLCASRGAGPLVDTQYFGPGTRLTVL.